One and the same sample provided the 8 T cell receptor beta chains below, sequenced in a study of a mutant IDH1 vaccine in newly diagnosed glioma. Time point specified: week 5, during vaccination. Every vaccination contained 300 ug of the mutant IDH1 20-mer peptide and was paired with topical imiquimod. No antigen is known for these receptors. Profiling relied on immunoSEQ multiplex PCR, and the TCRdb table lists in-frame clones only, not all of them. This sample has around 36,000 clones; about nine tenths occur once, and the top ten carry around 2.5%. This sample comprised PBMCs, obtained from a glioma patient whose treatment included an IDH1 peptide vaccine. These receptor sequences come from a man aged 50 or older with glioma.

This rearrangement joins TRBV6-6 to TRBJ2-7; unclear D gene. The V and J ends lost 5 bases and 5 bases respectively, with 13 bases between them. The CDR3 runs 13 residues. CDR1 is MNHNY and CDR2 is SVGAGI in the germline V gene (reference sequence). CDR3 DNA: TGTGCCAGCAGTGGAAGGAGTAGCCACGAGCAGTACTTC. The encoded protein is CASSGRSSHEQYF.

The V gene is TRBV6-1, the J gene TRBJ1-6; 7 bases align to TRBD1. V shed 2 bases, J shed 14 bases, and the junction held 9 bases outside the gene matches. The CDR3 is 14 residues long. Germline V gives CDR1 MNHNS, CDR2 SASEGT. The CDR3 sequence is CASSETQGQLSLHF. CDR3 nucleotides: TGTGCCAGCAGTGAAACACAGGGGCAGCTTTCCCTCCACTTT.

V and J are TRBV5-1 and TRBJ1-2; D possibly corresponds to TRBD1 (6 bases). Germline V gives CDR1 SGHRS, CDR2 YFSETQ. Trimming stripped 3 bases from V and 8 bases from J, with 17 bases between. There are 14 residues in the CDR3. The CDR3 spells CASSSSQGSRGYTF. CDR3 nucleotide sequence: TGCGCCAGCAGCTCGTCCCAGGGGAGCAGGGGCTACACCTTC.

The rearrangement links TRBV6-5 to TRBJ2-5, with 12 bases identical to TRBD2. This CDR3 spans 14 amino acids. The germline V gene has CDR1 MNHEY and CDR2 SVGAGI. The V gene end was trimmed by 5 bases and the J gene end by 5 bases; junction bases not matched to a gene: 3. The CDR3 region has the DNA TGTGCCAGCAGTCCCGGGACTAGCGGGGAGACCCAGTACTTC. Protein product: CASSPGTSGETQYF.

The CDR3 DNA follows: TGTGCCAGCAGTTCCCGGGACAGGGGTAGCGGGGAGCTGTTTTTT. It is translated as CASSSRDRGSGELFF. The rearrangement joins TRBV27 to TRBJ2-2, with TRBD1 matching 10 bases. The ends lost 4 bases at V and 7 bases at J; junction bases unmatched: 6. From germline, CDR1 is MNHEY and CDR2 SMNVEV (reference sequence). This CDR3 is built from 15 residues.

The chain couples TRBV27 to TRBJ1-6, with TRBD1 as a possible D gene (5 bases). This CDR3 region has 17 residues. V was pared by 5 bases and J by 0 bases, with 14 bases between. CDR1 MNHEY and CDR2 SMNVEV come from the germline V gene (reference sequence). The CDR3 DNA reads TGTGCCAGCAGTAAGAATGGGGGTTACTCCTATAATTCACCCCTCCACTTT. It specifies CASSKNGGYSYNSPLHF.

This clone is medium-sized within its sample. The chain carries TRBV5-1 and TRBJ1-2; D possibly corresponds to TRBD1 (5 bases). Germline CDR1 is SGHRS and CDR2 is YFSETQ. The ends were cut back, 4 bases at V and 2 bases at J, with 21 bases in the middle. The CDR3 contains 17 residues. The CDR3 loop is CASSRLNRGPGNYGYTF. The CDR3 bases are TGCGCCAGCAGCCGATTGAATCGGGGCCCGGGGAACTATGGCTACACCTTC.

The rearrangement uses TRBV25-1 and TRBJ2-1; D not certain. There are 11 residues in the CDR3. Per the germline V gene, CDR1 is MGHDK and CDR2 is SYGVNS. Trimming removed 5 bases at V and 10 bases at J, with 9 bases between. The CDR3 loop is CASSKRPEQFF. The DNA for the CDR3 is TGTGCCAGCAGTAAACGCCCCGAGCAGTTCTTC.